Listed below are T cell receptor beta chains from one sample, sequenced in a study of beta chain features in type 1 diabetes. Method: immunoSEQ multiplex PCR; TCRdb's copy keeps in-frame clones and lacks some. Of about 340,000 clones in the sample, 9.3% are singletons; the top ten hold roughly 0.99%. The sequenced sample consisted of central memory CD4+ T cells from blood. The receptors were gathered from a man between 25 and 39 years old with type 1 diabetes. CDR3s include the opening cysteine and the closing phenylalanine or tryptophan.

j_call v_call cdr3_aa
TRBJ1-5 TRBV10-2 CASSGQGNQPQHF
TRBJ2-3 TRBV5-1 CASSISSVTDTQYF
TRBJ2-3 TRBV7-2 CASSLWRDTQYF
TRBJ1-2 TRBV5-1 CASSPKDRESYGYTF
TRBJ2-3 TRBV7-2 CASSPNLRGTDTQYF
TRBJ1-2 TRBV18 CASSPSTADGYTF
TRBJ2-5 TRBV7-2 CASSLAAGGPQETQYF
TRBJ1-2 TRBV7-9 CASSLGRENYGYTF
TRBJ1-6 TRBV4-3 CASSQDSRGALFNSPLHF
TRBJ2-5 TRBV2 CASSGDERETQYF
TRBJ2-3 TRBV9 CASSVVTSAPDTQYF
TRBJ2-6 TRBV6-6 CASSMDSSGANVLTF
TRBJ2-7 TRBV27 CASSLNRGPSYEQYF
TRBJ2-5 TRBV14 CASSRRTVREETQYF
TRBJ2-7 TRBV2 CASRDASWSAEQYF
TRBJ2-5 TRBV7-6 CASTLTAGDKETQYF
TRBJ2-1 TRBV19 CASAGTVSYNEQFF
TRBJ2-1 TRBV5-1 CASSSASAGSYNEQFF
TRBJ2-1 TRBV29-1 CSVVFWEEQFF
TRBJ2-3 TRBV9 CACSVGSVAGSSTDTQYF
TRBJ1-1 TRBV6-5 CASSYNGNTEAFF
TRBJ2-3 TRBV5-1 CASSSRDRGTDTQYF